Listed here is a single TCR beta chain. Its antigen is undetermined. The sample originates from a study of regulatory dendritic cells for organ transplantation. CDR3 length equals 14 residues. Study observations and caveats: Resting memory CD8+ T cells held the most alloreactive clonotypes. The authors noted considerable between-person heterogeneity in alloreactive memory CD8+ cells.

TCRdb's table, derived via immunoSEQ multiplex PCR, lists solely in-frame clones and lacks some. The sample carries tens of thousands of clones, approximately 79% recorded once. Naive CD45RA+ and memory CD45RO+ CD4+ or CD8+ T cells were FACS-sorted. The sample taken for sequencing was memory CD4+ T cells from blood. Subset defined: CD45RO+ memory T cells. The chain uses TRBV1 and TRBJ1-4; the table's D gene call, TRBD1, was not cross checked with the DNA. TRBV1 has pseudogene status. This clonotype originated in a human donor in good health. CDR3 loop: CTSSQQGANEKLFF. CDR3 DNA: TGCACCAGCAGCCAACAGGGTGCTAATGAAAAACTGTTTTTT.